This T cell receptor beta chain was recovered during a study of CXCR3-negative and CXCR3-positive naive CD8 T cells (dated 2019 in TCRdb). Context from the whole study: In total, 120 million to 150 million TRB reads were obtained, which works out to roughly 1.5 +/- 0.3 million reads per library. Data from some twelve donors, pooled across two independent experiments, went into the diversity and physicochemical repertoire analyses. TRBV-TRBJ cluster analysis included naive subsets from about 5 donors and memory cells from 3 donors.

The run used a NextSeq 550. The Human TCR Profiling Kit (MiLaboratory) was used to make UMI-labeled 5' RACE TRB cDNA libraries. The full amount of extracted RNA was used for cDNA synthesis, and the full amount of resulting cDNA was used for PCR amplification. The libraries were made side by side, with each library going through the same number of PCR cycles. The original methods were these. About 50,000 +/- 9,200 unique UMI-labeled TRB cDNA molecules per library were extracted with MIGEC and MiXCR, with at least two reads per UMI required. On average, each library contained about 40,000 +/- 10,000 functional in-frame TRB CDR3 nucleotide clonotypes without stop codons. After downsampling to 5000 UMI-labeled TRB molecules per sample, diversity metrics such as normalized Shannon-Wiener and Chao1 were calculated in VDJtools. VDJtools was used to calculate clonotype-size-weighted physicochemical properties of the central five CDR3 residues, namely interaction energy, strength, volume and Kidera factor 4. TCRdb reprocessed the reads and lists each CDR3 protein sequence as a single entry, with no DNA. Here the V and J calls rest on TCRdb's processing, not on the authors' analysis. This specimen's table enumerates about 50,000 distinct CDR3 sequences. The ten largest account for roughly 0.6% of the sample.

CDR1 and CDR2 are drawn from the germline V gene: MNHEY, SVGAGI. The cysteine opens and the phenylalanine closes a CDR3 of 14 amino acids. The nucleotide record is missing. Each CD8+ T cell subset was flow-sorted in triplicate, with fewer than 350,000 cells per subset placed directly into RLT lysis buffer. To exclude memory contaminants, naive CD8+ T cells were stringently defined as CD45RO-CCR7+CD27+CD95-. Peripheral blood mononuclear cells were isolated from buffy coats using standard density gradient centrifugation. Naive CXCR3-negative and CXCR3-positive CD8+ T cells were flow-sorted using a FACSAria III. Total RNA was extracted from sorted cells with an RNeasy Mini Kit. Comment on this clonotype: What antigen it recognizes has not been identified.

What the authors observed across the whole study: Because surface CD5, which is linked to self-reactivity in mice, was comparable between the naive subsets, TCR interaction strength was also inferred from the physicochemical properties of TRB CDR3s. TRB CDR3s from CXCR3-positive naive cells showed higher hydrophobicity (lower Kidera factor 4), lower energy, and higher strength and volume indices than CXCR3-negative naive cells. Within the same donor, TRBV-TRBJ usage looked similar between naive CXCR3-negative and CXCR3-positive cells, but memory cells had distinct patterns. Freshly isolated PBMCs were used for most assays because CXCR3 expression partially decreased after cryopreservation. Both naive subsets had comparably high repertoire diversity, while memory CD8+ T cells had much lower repertoire diversity.

Sequenced material: naive CXCR3+ CD8+ T cells from blood. The meaning of the sample's cell subset or site label: CD45RO-CCR7+CD27+CD95- naive CD8+ T cells expressing CXCR3 (TNR3+). The TCR comes from a human donor in good health. Some clones in this sample may be carry-over from other donors' samples. The V gene is TRBV6-5 and the J gene is TRBJ2-1; without DNA, the TCRdb call of TRBD1 cannot be checked. The CDR3: CASSYGGPYNEQFF.